This T cell receptor beta chain was profiled in a study of T-cell memory formation after mild COVID-19. Turning to this clonotype: Its target is not known.

Libraries for TCRalpha and TCRbeta carried sample barcodes and unique molecular identifiers via 5'RACE. TCRdb redid the calling of the 5' RACE reads with MiXCR, one entry per CDR3 protein. Found here are roughly 560,000 distinct CDR3 sequences, around 21% of them singletons; the top ten hold around 12%. The CDR3 covers 18 residues. After removal of 6 bases from V and 0 bases from J, the junction contained 14 bases not matched to a gene. General study results and limits: Researchers could not confirm that second-wave clones peaking on day 37 targeted SARS-CoV-2. Mainly in CM and EM were contracting CD4+ clones; CD8+ were in EMRA. Whereas later expanders leaned CD4+, clones contracting day 15 to 85 showed a balanced CD4/CD8 makeup.

Material: PBMCs or a T cell subset sorted from them (not recorded which). The rearrangement uses TRBV12-3 or TRBV12-4 and TRBJ1-2; 9 bases are a match to TRBD1. The sequence was obtained from an adult woman who had mild COVID-19 (a few samples of this study predate the infection). Cell type and time point are not known. The CDR3 here is CASSPGTGSQWANYGYTF. For the CDR3, the DNA is TGTGCCAGCAGCCCAGGGACAGGGTCACAATGGGCTAACTATGGCTACACCTTC.